This TCR beta chain appears in the sequencing data of a study of CD8+CD57+ T cells in acquired aplastic anemia. Template material for TCR beta VDJ and CDR3 profiling consisted of genomic DNA. One entry per CDR3 protein results from TCRdb running MiXCR on the reads. The sample includes under 200,000 distinct CDR3 sequences, less than 60% seen only once; the top ten take around 2.9%. Previously, flow cytometry had revealed CD8+CD57+ cell expansion in the patients chosen for sequencing. As a group, the patients uniformly had severe acquired aplastic anemia. The material sequenced was sorted CD4+, CD8+, or CD8+CD57+ T cells (not recorded which) from PBMCs. This TCR was recovered from a human donor with aplastic anemia.

The CDR3 protein is CSVDRRQFPWEQFF. Written as DNA, the CDR3 is TGCAGCGTCGACCGCCGACAGTTCCCCTGGGAGCAGTTCTTC. The V gene is TRBV29-1, the J gene TRBJ2-1; D possibly corresponds to TRBD1 (5 bases). The CDR3 is 14 residues long. Germline V CDR1 and CDR2: SQVTM, ANQGSEA. Between the trimmed V and J ends, which lost 6 bases and 10 bases, there was a span of 22 bases.